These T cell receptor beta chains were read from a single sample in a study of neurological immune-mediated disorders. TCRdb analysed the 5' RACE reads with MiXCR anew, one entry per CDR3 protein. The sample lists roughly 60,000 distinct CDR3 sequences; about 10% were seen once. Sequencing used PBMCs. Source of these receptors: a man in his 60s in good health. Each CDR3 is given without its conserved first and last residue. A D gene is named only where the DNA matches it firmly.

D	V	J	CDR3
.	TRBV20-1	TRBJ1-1	SARNQREAF
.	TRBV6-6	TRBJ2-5	ATGTILWETQY
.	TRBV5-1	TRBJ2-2	ASSLGLTMSSTGELF
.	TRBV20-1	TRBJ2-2	SAPRDPGELF
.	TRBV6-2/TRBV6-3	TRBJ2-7	ASSQGSYEQY
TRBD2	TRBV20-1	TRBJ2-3	STEFRLAGGLGTDTQY
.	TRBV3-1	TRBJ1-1	ASSRAGTQNTEAF
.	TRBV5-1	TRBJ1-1	ASSFLGPRDTEAF
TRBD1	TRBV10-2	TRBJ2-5	ASSGDGTGAGLDQY
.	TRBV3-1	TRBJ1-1	ASSQDMTRGAF
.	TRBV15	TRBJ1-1	ATARGYTEAF
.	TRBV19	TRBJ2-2	ASTVSTGELF
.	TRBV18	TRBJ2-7	ASSPQVGDEQY
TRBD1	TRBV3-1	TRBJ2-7	ASSLGTGPSYEQY
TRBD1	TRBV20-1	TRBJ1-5	SASAGGRLNQPQH
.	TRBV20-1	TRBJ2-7	SARETAYEQY
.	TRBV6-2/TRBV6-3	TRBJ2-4	ASSPGPLAKNIQY
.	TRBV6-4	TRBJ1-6	ASSRSGFRGNSPLH
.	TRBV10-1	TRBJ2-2	ASSDGFFDGELF
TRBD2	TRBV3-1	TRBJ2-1	ASSQWTSEHNEQF
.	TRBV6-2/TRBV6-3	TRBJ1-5	ASNGDYSNQPQH
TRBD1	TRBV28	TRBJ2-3	ASTPGTGDDTQY
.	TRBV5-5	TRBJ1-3	ASSFGSVSGNTIY
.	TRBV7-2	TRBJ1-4	ASSRKGTPATNEKLF
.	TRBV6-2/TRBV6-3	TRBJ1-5	ASRSGMGTQPQH
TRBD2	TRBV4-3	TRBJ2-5	ASGPRAPGLAGWETQY
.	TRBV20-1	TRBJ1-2	SAIRLDGYT
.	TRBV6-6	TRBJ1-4	ASRLGPSAAKLF
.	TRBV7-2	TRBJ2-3	ASSLKQAADTQY
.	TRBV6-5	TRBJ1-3	ASSYSGAGNTIY
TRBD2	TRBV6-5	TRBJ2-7	ASWTSGRNYEQY
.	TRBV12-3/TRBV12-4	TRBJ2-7	ASSRAGAGYEQY
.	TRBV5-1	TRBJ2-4	ASSPRGSGENIQY
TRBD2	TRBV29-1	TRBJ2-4	SVAGLLAKNIQY
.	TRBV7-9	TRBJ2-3	ASSFRERTDTQY
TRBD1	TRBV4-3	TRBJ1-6	ASSQDRNRGPLH
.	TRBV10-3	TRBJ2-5	AISGTRQETQY
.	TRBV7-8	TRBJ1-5	ASSLQGTHQPQH
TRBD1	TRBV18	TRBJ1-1	ASSPPGTGSTEAF
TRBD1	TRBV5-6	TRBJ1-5	ASSSTYYRGVNQPQH
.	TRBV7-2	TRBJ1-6	ASAGQPNSPLH
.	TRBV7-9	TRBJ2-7	ASSAYYRESHEQY
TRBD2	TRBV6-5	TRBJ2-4	ASSPKRGPPDIHC
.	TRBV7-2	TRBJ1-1	ASSPRGETRTF
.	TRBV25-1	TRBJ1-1	ANSKQGGRTEAF
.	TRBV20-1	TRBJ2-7	SANQRREQY
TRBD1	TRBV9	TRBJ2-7	ASSVATGMAEQY
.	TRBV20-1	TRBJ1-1	SAREHLGSEAF
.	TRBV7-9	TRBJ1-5	ASSLAGWGGNQPQH
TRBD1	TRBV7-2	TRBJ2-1	ASSFSTGGRGEQF
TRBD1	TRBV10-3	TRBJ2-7	AISEWDRENEQY
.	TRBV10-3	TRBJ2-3	AISDTDTQY
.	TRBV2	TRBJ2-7	ASTAGTSREQY
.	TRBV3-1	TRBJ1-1	ASSHGRGGTEAF
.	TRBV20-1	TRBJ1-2	SARDPVKGEIYGYT
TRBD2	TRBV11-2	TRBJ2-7	ASSPRTSGGYEQY
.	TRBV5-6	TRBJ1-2	ASSLPTSMEGYT
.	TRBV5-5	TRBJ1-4	ASSLGRAGATNEKLF
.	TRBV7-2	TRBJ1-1	ASSLGSMNTEAF